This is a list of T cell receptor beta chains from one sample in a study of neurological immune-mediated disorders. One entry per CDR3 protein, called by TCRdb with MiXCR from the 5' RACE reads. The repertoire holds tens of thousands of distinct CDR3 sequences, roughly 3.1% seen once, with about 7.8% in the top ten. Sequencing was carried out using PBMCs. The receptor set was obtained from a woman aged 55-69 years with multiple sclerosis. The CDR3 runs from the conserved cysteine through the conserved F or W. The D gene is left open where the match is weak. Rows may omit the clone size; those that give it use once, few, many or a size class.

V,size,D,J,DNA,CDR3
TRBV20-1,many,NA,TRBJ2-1,TGCAGTGCTAGGAGGGTGAGGTCCTACAATGAGCAGTTCTTC,CSARRVRSYNEQFF
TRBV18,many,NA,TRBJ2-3,TGTGCCAGCTCACCCGGACTTAGCACAGATACGCAGTATTTT,CASSPGLSTDTQYF
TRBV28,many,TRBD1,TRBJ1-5,TGTGCCAGCAGTAGGGGACAGTTGAATCAGCCCCAGCATTTT,CASSRGQLNQPQHF
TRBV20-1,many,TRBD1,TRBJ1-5,TGCAGTGCTACTTCCGGGACAGGCTTAATTCGCAATCAGCCCCAGCATTTT,CSATSGTGLIRNQPQHF
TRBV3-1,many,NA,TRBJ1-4,TGTGCCAGCAGCCAAGATTCCCCTGCAACTAATGAAAAACTGTTTTTT,CASSQDSPATNEKLFF
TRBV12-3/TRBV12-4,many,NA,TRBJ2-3,TGTGCCAGCGATGAGCGAAGCACAGATACGCAGTATTTT,CASDERSTDTQYF
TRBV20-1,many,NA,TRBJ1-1,TGCAGTGCTAGAAGGGACGGGATCAACACTGAAGCTTTCTTT,CSARRDGINTEAFF
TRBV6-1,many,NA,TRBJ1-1,TGTGCCAGCAGTGGGCTCACCATGAACACTGAAGCTTTCTTT,CASSGLTMNTEAFF
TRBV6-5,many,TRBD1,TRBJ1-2,TGTGCCAGCAGTAACCTGGACAGGGGGCATAAGGGCTACACCTTC,CASSNLDRGHKGYTF
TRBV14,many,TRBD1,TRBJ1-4,TGTGCCAGCAGCCAAGAAGACAGGGGAAGGTTTTTTAATGAAAAACTGTTTTTT,CASSQEDRGRFFNEKLFF
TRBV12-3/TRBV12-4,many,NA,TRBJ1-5,TGTGCCAGCAGTTTATCGTATAGAAATAGCAATCAGCCCCAGCATTTT,CASSLSYRNSNQPQHF
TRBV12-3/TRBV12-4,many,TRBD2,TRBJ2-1,TGTGCCAGCAGTCCGCCTGGACTAGCGGGGTGGGATGAGCAGTTCTTC,CASSPPGLAGWDEQFF
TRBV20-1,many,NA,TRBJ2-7,TGCAGTGCTAGACCTGGTGAGCTATCCTCGTACGAGCAGTACTTC,CSARPGELSSYEQYF
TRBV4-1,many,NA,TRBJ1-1,TGCGCCAGCAGCCGCGCTGACGGTGACACTGAAGCTTTCTTT,CASSRADGDTEAFF
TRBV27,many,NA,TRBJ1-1,TGTGCCAGCAGTTGGAGGAAACAGAAGAACACTGAAGCTTTCTTT,CASSWRKQKNTEAFF
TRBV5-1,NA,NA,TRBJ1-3,TGCGCCAGCAGTTCGGACGGAAACACCATATATTTT,CASSSDGNTIYF
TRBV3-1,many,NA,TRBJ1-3,TGTGCCAGCAGCCTACAGGTAACCCTTGGAAACACCATATATTTT,CASSLQVTLGNTIYF
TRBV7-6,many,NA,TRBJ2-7,TGTGCCAGCAGCTTAGGTGGCGGGGTGGTCTCCTACGAGCAGTACTTC,CASSLGGGVVSYEQYF
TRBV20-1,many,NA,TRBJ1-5,TGCAGTGCTCCTGCCACGAGGGGATATAGCAATCAGCCCCAGCATTTT,CSAPATRGYSNQPQHF
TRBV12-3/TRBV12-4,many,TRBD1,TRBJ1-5,TGTGCCAGCAGTATGAGACAGGGAACTCAGCCCCAGCATTTT,CASSMRQGTQPQHF
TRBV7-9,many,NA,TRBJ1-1,TGTGCCAGCAGCCGGACGGCCACTGAAGCTTTCTTT,CASSRTATEAFF
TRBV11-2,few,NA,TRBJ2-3,TGTGCCAGCACTAACCGGGGGGATACGCAGTATTTT,CASTNRGDTQYF
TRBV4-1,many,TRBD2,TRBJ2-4,TGCGCCAGCAGCCAAGTTACAGCGGGGACCAAAAACATTCAGTACTTC,CASSQVTAGTKNIQYF
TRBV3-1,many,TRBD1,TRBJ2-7,TGTGCCAGCAGCCCCCAAGGCAGGGGGCGCGCTTCCGAGCAGTACTTC,CASSPQGRGRASEQYF
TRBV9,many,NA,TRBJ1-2,TGTGCCAGCAGCGTAGATACGGCTAATGCTAACTATGGCTACACCTTC,CASSVDTANANYGYTF
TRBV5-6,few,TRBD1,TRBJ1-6,TGTGCCAGCAGACATTTTCGGGACAGCTCACCCATACACTTT,CASRHFRDSSPIHF